This is a list of T cell receptor beta chains from one sample in a study of blood T cell repertoires in COVID-19. Assay: immunoSEQ multiplex PCR; the TCRdb copy retains only in-frame clones and omits some. Of almost 400,000 clones listed, 85% to 90% are singletons. Material for sequencing was PBMCs or T cells enriched from blood (not recorded which). The source of these receptors is a woman between 25 and 40 years old with acute COVID-19. The CDR3 runs from the conserved cysteine through the conserved F or W. Each record gives: V gene, clone size, D gene, J gene, CDR3 protein, CDR3 DNA. D genes are given only for firm matches. Some rows have no size entry. The others give once, few or many, or a class for an expanded clone.

V gene: TRBV6-6; clone size: NA; D gene: NA; J gene: TRBJ2-7; CDR3 protein: CASSYSFDEQYF; CDR3 DNA: TGTGCCAGCAGTTACTCATTCGACGAGCAGTACTTC
V gene: TRBV30; clone size: NA; D gene: NA; J gene: TRBJ1-1; CDR3 protein: CAWSLWTGDTEAFF; CDR3 DNA: TGTGCCTGGAGTCTGTGGACGGGGGACACTGAAGCTTTCTTT
V gene: TRBV7-9; clone size: NA; D gene: NA; J gene: TRBJ1-2; CDR3 protein: CASSRTLEDYGYTF; CDR3 DNA: TGTGCCAGCAGCCGGACATTAGAGGACTATGGCTACACCTTC
V gene: TRBV13; clone size: NA; D gene: TRBD1; J gene: TRBJ1-2; CDR3 protein: CASSTRDRLHYGYTF; CDR3 DNA: TGTGCCAGCAGCACCCGGGACAGACTTCACTATGGCTACACCTTC
V gene: TRBV30; clone size: NA; D gene: NA; J gene: TRBJ1-2; CDR3 protein: CAWSVRQASYGYTF; CDR3 DNA: TGTGCCTGGAGTGTTCGCCAGGCTTCCTATGGCTACACCTTC
V gene: TRBV5-1; clone size: NA; D gene: TRBD1; J gene: TRBJ2-1; CDR3 protein: CASSFRTGENEQFF; CDR3 DNA: TGCGCCAGCAGCTTCCGGACAGGGGAGAATGAGCAGTTCTTC
V gene: TRBV6-1; clone size: once; D gene: NA; J gene: TRBJ2-7; CDR3 protein: CASSEASGQYYEQYF; CDR3 DNA: TGTGCCAGCAGTGAAGCAAGTGGACAGTACTACGAGCAGTACTTC
V gene: TRBV28; clone size: NA; D gene: NA; J gene: TRBJ1-3; CDR3 protein: CASNRVFGNTIYF; CDR3 DNA: TGTGCCAGTAACAGGGTGTTTGGAAACACCATATATTTT
V gene: TRBV19; clone size: NA; D gene: NA; J gene: TRBJ1-2; CDR3 protein: CASSIIGLRSGGKTRGYTF; CDR3 DNA: TGTGCCAGTAGTATTATAGGCCTCAGGAGTGGCGGCAAAACTAGGGGCTACACCTTC
V gene: TRBV7-3; clone size: NA; D gene: TRBD1; J gene: TRBJ2-7; CDR3 protein: CASSLTGGDEQYF; CDR3 DNA: TGTGCCAGCAGCTTGACAGGGGGTGATGAGCAGTACTTC
V gene: TRBV7-8; clone size: NA; D gene: NA; J gene: TRBJ2-7; CDR3 protein: CASSLETDRTYEQYF; CDR3 DNA: TGTGCCAGCAGCTTAGAAACCGACAGAACCTACGAGCAGTACTTC
V gene: TRBV5-1; clone size: NA; D gene: TRBD2; J gene: TRBJ2-3; CDR3 protein: CASSLGLAGASTDTQYF; CDR3 DNA: TGCGCCAGCAGCTTGGGACTAGCGGGGGCTAGCACAGATACGCAGTATTTT
V gene: TRBV2; clone size: NA; D gene: TRBD1; J gene: TRBJ2-7; CDR3 protein: CASNLLDRADYEQYF; CDR3 DNA: TGTGCCAGCAACCTTTTGGACAGGGCTGACTACGAGCAGTACTTC
V gene: TRBV2; clone size: NA; D gene: NA; J gene: TRBJ2-2; CDR3 protein: CASRGNRVDTGELFF; CDR3 DNA: TGTGCCAGCAGGGGAAACAGGGTTGACACCGGGGAGCTGTTTTTT
V gene: TRBV7-2; clone size: NA; D gene: NA; J gene: TRBJ1-1; CDR3 protein: CASSLGGSFGAFF; CDR3 DNA: TGTGCCAGCAGCTTAGGGGGCAGCTTTGGGGCTTTCTTT
V gene: TRBV5-1; clone size: NA; D gene: NA; J gene: TRBJ1-2; CDR3 protein: CASSLRGGSNYGYTF; CDR3 DNA: TGCGCCAGCAGCCTTCGTGGAGGGAGCAACTATGGCTACACCTTC
V gene: TRBV5-1; clone size: NA; D gene: NA; J gene: TRBJ2-1; CDR3 protein: CASSLSRGSDEQFF; CDR3 DNA: TGCGCCAGCAGCTTGTCTCGGGGAAGCGATGAGCAGTTCTTC
V gene: TRBV2; clone size: NA; D gene: TRBD1; J gene: TRBJ1-5; CDR3 protein: CASSDEGANQPQHF; CDR3 DNA: TGTGCCAGCAGTGACGAGGGGGCAAACCAGCCCCAGCATTTT
V gene: TRBV5-6; clone size: once; D gene: TRBD1; J gene: TRBJ1-1; CDR3 protein: CASSRQGLGRAFF; CDR3 DNA: TGTGCCAGCAGCCGACAGGGGTTGGGAAGAGCTTTCTTT
V gene: TRBV5-1; clone size: NA; D gene: NA; J gene: TRBJ2-3; CDR3 protein: CASSPTAGEDTQYF; CDR3 DNA: TGCGCCAGCAGCCCAACTGCAGGGGAGGATACGCAGTATTTT
V gene: TRBV9; clone size: NA; D gene: TRBD1; J gene: TRBJ1-5; CDR3 protein: CASSPVGTGNQPQHF; CDR3 DNA: TGTGCCAGCAGCCCCGTGGGGACAGGGAATCAGCCCCAGCATTTT
V gene: TRBV30; clone size: NA; D gene: NA; J gene: TRBJ2-4; CDR3 protein: CAWGRKGNIQYF; CDR3 DNA: TGTGCCTGGGGACGAAAGGGGAACATTCAGTACTTC
V gene: TRBV7-9; clone size: NA; D gene: NA; J gene: TRBJ1-1; CDR3 protein: CASSIGGPNTEAFF; CDR3 DNA: TGTGCCAGCAGCATAGGAGGCCCCAACACTGAAGCTTTCTTT
V gene: TRBV2; clone size: few; D gene: TRBD1; J gene: TRBJ1-5; CDR3 protein: CASSPQNNRGTQPQHF; CDR3 DNA: TGTGCCAGCAGCCCTCAGAACAACAGGGGTACTCAGCCCCAGCATTTT
V gene: TRBV21-1; clone size: NA; D gene: NA; J gene: TRBJ1-4; CDR3 protein: CASNRQSANEKLFF; CDR3 DNA: TGTGCCAGCAACAGACAGTCGGCTAATGAAAAACTGTTTTTT
V gene: TRBV4-1; clone size: NA; D gene: NA; J gene: TRBJ1-2; CDR3 protein: CASSQVDSLYGYTF; CDR3 DNA: TGCGCCAGCAGCCAAGTGGACAGTTTGTATGGCTACACCTTC
V gene: TRBV2; clone size: NA; D gene: NA; J gene: TRBJ1-6; CDR3 protein: CASSENGGLGSPLHF; CDR3 DNA: TGTGCCAGCAGTGAGAATGGGGGGTTAGGCTCACCCCTCCACTTT
V gene: TRBV7-9; clone size: NA; D gene: TRBD1; J gene: TRBJ1-6; CDR3 protein: CASRPTGDNSPLHF; CDR3 DNA: TGTGCCAGCAGACCAACAGGGGATAATTCACCCCTCCACTTT
V gene: TRBV27; clone size: NA; D gene: NA; J gene: TRBJ2-2; CDR3 protein: CASSLGRSASLQELFF; CDR3 DNA: TGTGCCAGCAGTTTAGGCCGGAGCGCCTCCCTTCAGGAGCTGTTTTTT
V gene: TRBV11-2; clone size: once; D gene: NA; J gene: TRBJ2-1; CDR3 protein: CASSLVIGGRGFYEQFF; CDR3 DNA: TGTGCCAGCAGCTTAGTAATCGGGGGGCGCGGATTCTATGAGCAGTTCTTC
V gene: TRBV5-1; clone size: NA; D gene: NA; J gene: TRBJ1-6; CDR3 protein: CASSLAWDNNSPLHF; CDR3 DNA: TGCGCCAGCAGCTTGGCCTGGGACAACAATTCACCCCTCCACTTT
V gene: TRBV24-1; clone size: NA; D gene: TRBD1; J gene: TRBJ2-1; CDR3 protein: CATSDRPYRGFDNEQFF; CDR3 DNA: TGTGCCACCAGTGATCGACCCTACAGGGGGTTCGACAATGAGCAGTTCTTC
V gene: TRBV6-6; clone size: NA; D gene: TRBD1; J gene: TRBJ2-3; CDR3 protein: CASNGQAFTDTQYF; CDR3 DNA: TGTGCCAGCAACGGACAGGCCTTCACAGATACGCAGTATTTT
V gene: TRBV3-1/TRBV3-2; clone size: NA; D gene: NA; J gene: TRBJ1-1; CDR3 protein: CASSQEGRNTEAFF; CDR3 DNA: TGTGCCAGCAGCCAGGAGGGAAGGAACACTGAAGCTTTCTTT
V gene: TRBV12-3/TRBV12-4; clone size: NA; D gene: NA; J gene: TRBJ2-7; CDR3 protein: CASSLNRYEQYF; CDR3 DNA: TGTGCCAGCAGTTTAAATCGCTACGAGCAGTACTTC
V gene: TRBV19; clone size: NA; D gene: TRBD1; J gene: TRBJ2-2; CDR3 protein: CASSRGPGGANTGELFF; CDR3 DNA: TGTGCCAGTAGTCGGGGCCCAGGGGGTGCGAACACCGGGGAGCTGTTTTTT
V gene: TRBV6-4; clone size: few; D gene: TRBD2; J gene: TRBJ2-1; CDR3 protein: CASSDSGLAGGHEQFF; CDR3 DNA: TGTGCCAGCAGTGACTCGGGACTAGCGGGGGGGCATGAGCAGTTCTTC
V gene: TRBV30; clone size: NA; D gene: NA; J gene: TRBJ2-7; CDR3 protein: CAWQGSASYEQYF; CDR3 DNA: TGTGCCTGGCAGGGGTCTGCCTCCTACGAGCAGTACTTC
V gene: TRBV4-1; clone size: NA; D gene: NA; J gene: TRBJ2-1; CDR3 protein: CASSQSTYNEQFF; CDR3 DNA: TGCGCCAGCAGCCAATCTACCTACAATGAGCAGTTCTTC
V gene: TRBV20-1; clone size: NA; D gene: NA; J gene: TRBJ2-3; CDR3 protein: CSASIDTQYF; CDR3 DNA: TGCAGTGCTAGCATAGATACGCAGTATTTT
V gene: TRBV30; clone size: NA; D gene: TRBD2; J gene: TRBJ2-3; CDR3 protein: CAWSGLAGFGDTQYF; CDR3 DNA: TGTGCCTGGAGTGGGCTAGCGGGTTTCGGGGATACGCAGTATTTT
V gene: TRBV10-1; clone size: NA; D gene: NA; J gene: TRBJ2-2; CDR3 protein: CASSVERYTGELFF; CDR3 DNA: TGCGCCAGCAGTGTCGAGCGGTACACCGGGGAGCTGTTTTTT
V gene: TRBV29-1; clone size: NA; D gene: TRBD1; J gene: TRBJ2-1; CDR3 protein: CSLVGDRGYNEQFF; CDR3 DNA: TGCAGCCTGGTAGGGGACAGGGGCTACAATGAGCAGTTCTTC
V gene: TRBV5-1; clone size: once; D gene: NA; J gene: TRBJ1-4; CDR3 protein: CASSLGGVGEKQFF; CDR3 DNA: TGCGCCAGCAGCCTAGGGGGTGTCGGTGAAAAACAGTTTTTT
V gene: TRBV5-1; clone size: NA; D gene: NA; J gene: TRBJ1-1; CDR3 protein: CASSSGRGTEAFF; CDR3 DNA: TGCGCCAGCAGCTCCGGAAGGGGCACTGAAGCTTTCTTT
V gene: TRBV19; clone size: NA; D gene: NA; J gene: TRBJ2-1; CDR3 protein: CASSPTPEKYNEQFF; CDR3 DNA: TGTGCCAGTAGTCCAACGCCAGAAAAATACAATGAGCAGTTCTTC
V gene: TRBV24-1; clone size: NA; D gene: TRBD2; J gene: TRBJ2-7; CDR3 protein: CATASGGSYEQYF; CDR3 DNA: TGTGCCACGGCTAGCGGGGGATCCTACGAGCAGTACTTC
V gene: TRBV19; clone size: NA; D gene: NA; J gene: TRBJ1-6; CDR3 protein: CASSIRSYNSPLHF; CDR3 DNA: TGTGCCAGTAGTATCAGGTCGTATAATTCACCCCTCCACTTT
V gene: TRBV19; clone size: NA; D gene: NA; J gene: TRBJ1-1; CDR3 protein: CASSIWEAGGPPEAFF; CDR3 DNA: TGTGCCAGTAGTATTTGGGAAGCTGGGGGCCCCCCTGAAGCTTTCTTT
V gene: TRBV11-2; clone size: NA; D gene: NA; J gene: TRBJ2-7; CDR3 protein: CASNLGVKAISNEQYF; CDR3 DNA: TGTGCCAGCAACCTAGGGGTTAAGGCTATCTCCAACGAGCAGTACTTC
V gene: TRBV6-5; clone size: NA; D gene: NA; J gene: TRBJ2-7; CDR3 protein: CASRRTGLSSYEQYF; CDR3 DNA: TGTGCCAGCAGGCGAACAGGGCTCAGCTCCTACGAGCAGTACTTC
V gene: TRBV9; clone size: NA; D gene: NA; J gene: TRBJ2-3; CDR3 protein: CASSPRAPTDTQYF; CDR3 DNA: TGTGCCAGCAGCCCCCGAGCGCCCACAGATACGCAGTATTTT